This TCR beta chain was profiled in a study of Ad26.COV2.S vaccination and SARS-CoV-2 variants. Documented treatment: 19 received Ad26.COV2.S at low or high dose, single or two shots; roughly five received placebo; per-sample allocation not given. It was on day 63 after the first vaccine or placebo injection that samples were taken. Repertoires were generated with immunoSEQ multiplex PCR, while TCRdb's copy carries only in-frame clones and drops some. The table shows about 380,000 clones, with about four fifths occurring only once. Germline V gene data show CDR1 as SGHKS and CDR2 as YYEKEE (reference sequence). The CDR3 sequence is 14 residues long. Trimming pared 0 bases from V and 7 bases from J, leaving 11 bases between.

This receptor was identified in a person aged 18-65 years who received the Ad26.COV2.S COVID-19 vaccine or a placebo. The chain joins TRBV5-5 to TRBJ1-5, with a possible D match to TRBD1 (5 bases). This specimen was peripheral blood, taken in a trial of Ad26.COV2.S vaccine versus placebo. The DNA of the CDR3 is TGTGCCAGCAGCTTGGCAGGGATCGTCCAGCCCCAGCATTTT. Amino acids: CASSLAGIVQPQHF.